The source of this T cell receptor (beta chain) is a study of identical twins. CDR1 and CDR2 (germline): SGDLS, YYNGEE. CDR3 size: 15 residues. Trimming at V came to 2 bases and at J to 3 bases, leaving 3 bases not matched to a gene. TCRdb used MiXCR to reprocess the 5' RACE reads, holding one entry per CDR3 protein. The table records roughly 540,000 distinct CDR3 sequences, about 20% of them present only once. This clonotype was counted between two and nine times. The same specimen was also included in a second study, on T cells expressing NK-cell markers.

Material for sequencing was CD4+ T cells sorted from blood. The chain employs TRBV9 and TRBJ2-1; 9 bases match TRBD2. The TCR comes from a young woman in good health. In DNA, the CDR3 is TGTGCCAGCAGCGTGGGGCGGGGGGGCTACAATGAGCAGTTCTTC. Translating gives CASSVGRGGYNEQFF.